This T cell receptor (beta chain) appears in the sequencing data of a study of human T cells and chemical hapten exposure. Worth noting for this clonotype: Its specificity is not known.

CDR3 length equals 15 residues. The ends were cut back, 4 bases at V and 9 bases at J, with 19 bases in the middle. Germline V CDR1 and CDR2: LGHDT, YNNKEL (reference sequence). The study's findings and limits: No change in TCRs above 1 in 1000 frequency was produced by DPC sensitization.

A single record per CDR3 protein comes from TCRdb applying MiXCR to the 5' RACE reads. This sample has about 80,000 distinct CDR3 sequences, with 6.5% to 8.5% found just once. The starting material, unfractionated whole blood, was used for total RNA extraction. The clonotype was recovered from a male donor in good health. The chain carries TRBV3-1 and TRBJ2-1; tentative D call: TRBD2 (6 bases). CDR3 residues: CASSLGLAGTGEQFF. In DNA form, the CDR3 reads TGTGCCAGCAGCCTTGGACTGGCGGGAACAGGTGAGCAGTTCTTC.